These T cell receptor beta chains were read from a single sample in a study of blood T cells in healthy people across ages. Each CDR3 protein is one row after TCRdb ran MiXCR on the 5' RACE reads. The sample records 800,000 to 1,300,000 distinct CDR3 sequences, approximately 26% being singletons. Another study also made use of these data, one on T cells of mothers and their children.

The specimen was blood. The receptors originated from a girl aged 2-10 years in good health. Each CDR3 is given with its conserved first and last residue. The D gene is left open where the match is weak. Clone size is shown for a subset of rows, as once, few, many or a class of expanded clone.

.,.,TRBV6-5,TRBJ2-7,TGTGCCAGCAGTTACGGGCAACCCACCTTCTACGGGCAGTACTTC,CASSYGQPTFYGQYF
.,few,TRBV7-9,TRBJ2-5,TGTGCCAGCAGCATAACGAAACAAGAGACCCAGTACTTC,CASSITKQETQYF
TRBD1,.,TRBV4-1,TRBJ2-4,TGCGCCAGCAGCTATAACAAGGGGGCTGAGGCCAAAAACATTCAGTACTTC,CASSYNKGAEAKNIQYF
.,few,TRBV7-2,TRBJ1-1,TGTGCCAGCAGCCAACTCATGGCGGTGAACACTGAAGCTTTCTTT,CASSQLMAVNTEAFF
TRBD2,few,TRBV28,TRBJ2-7,TGTGCCAGCAGCTACGGGACTAGCGGGACCTCCTACGAGCAGTACTTC,CASSYGTSGTSYEQYF
.,few,TRBV12-3/TRBV12-4,TRBJ2-5,TGTGCCAGCAGCTCGGGGCTGACGGAGACCCAGTACTTC,CASSSGLTETQYF
TRBD1,.,TRBV27,TRBJ1-1,TGTGCCAGCAGTTTGTATCGGACAGGGCCTGAAGCTTTCTTT,CASSLYRTGPEAFF
TRBD2,.,TRBV4-1,TRBJ2-7,TGCGCCAGCAGCCAAGACGACCGGGAGGCCTACGAGCAGTACTTC,CASSQDDREAYEQYF
.,few,TRBV9,TRBJ1-4,TGTGCCAGTCAGGGACCTCTAAATGAAAAACTGTTTTTT,CASQGPLNEKLFF
.,few,TRBV11-2,TRBJ2-1,TGTGCCAGCAGCTTAGGTTTAGGGGGCGGGGGTGAGCAGTTCTTC,CASSLGLGGGGEQFF
.,few,TRBV5-6,TRBJ1-3,TGTGCCAGCAGCTTGACCGACAGGCCGGGAAACACCATATATTTT,CASSLTDRPGNTIYF
.,.,TRBV2,TRBJ2-7,TGTGCCAGCAGTCACGGCAAGTTCCTCTACGAGCAGTACTTC,CASSHGKFLYEQYF
TRBD1,.,TRBV7-2,TRBJ2-4,TGTGCCAGCAGCCCGCTGACAGGGGGCTTAGACATTCAGTACTTC,CASSPLTGGLDIQYF
TRBD2,.,TRBV7-2,TRBJ2-7,TGTGCCAGCAGCCCCTTTCCGCGGGAGTACTACGAGCAGTACTTC,CASSPFPREYYEQYF
TRBD2,.,TRBV12-3/TRBV12-4,TRBJ2-4,TGTGCCAGCAGCCACCGCGGACTGGGACTAGCGGGAGATTCGGGAGCCAAAAACATTCAGTACTTC,CASSHRGLGLAGDSGAKNIQYF
TRBD1,many,TRBV10-2,TRBJ1-2,TGCGCCAGCAGTGGGGGACAGGCTTCAAACTATGGCTACACCTTC,CASSGGQASNYGYTF
.,.,TRBV18,TRBJ2-5,TGTGCCAGCTCACTTAGTCCTCCAGAGACCCAGTACTTC,CASSLSPPETQYF
.,few,TRBV6-2/TRBV6-3,TRBJ2-5,TGTGCCAGCAGTACACGACTAGCAGGGGGAGAGACCCAGTACTTC,CASSTRLAGGETQYF
.,.,TRBV4-1,TRBJ2-3,TGCGCCAGCAGCCAAGATAGACTCATGGGGGATACGCAGTACTTT,CASSQDRLMGDTQYF
.,.,TRBV7-9,TRBJ2-1,TGTGCCAGCAGCTTAGACGACAGGATGCAGTTCTTC,CASSLDDRMQFF
TRBD1,once,TRBV7-3,TRBJ2-1,TGTGCCAGCAGCACCCGGGACAGTTTAACGAATGAGCAGTTCTTC,CASSTRDSLTNEQFF
.,.,TRBV7-9,TRBJ1-1,TGTGCCAGCAGCATATGGCCGGGGCGGGGAACTTTCTTT,CASSIWPGRGTFF
TRBD2,.,TRBV7-2,TRBJ2-4,TGTGCCAGCAGCTTAGAAAGCGGGAGGGTGCTAGCCAAAAACATTCAGTACTTC,CASSLESGRVLAKNIQYF
TRBD2,.,TRBV7-9,TRBJ2-5,TGTGCCAGCAGCTCCTCCATCCTCCTAGCGGGATCTCAAGAGACCCAGTACTTC,CASSSSILLAGSQETQYF
.,.,TRBV6-5,TRBJ1-1,TGTGCCAGCAGTTACTCGAATCTAGGGAACACTGAAGCTTTCTTT,CASSYSNLGNTEAFF
.,.,TRBV28,TRBJ2-5,TGTGCCAGCAGTTTCCCGACAAAACACCAAGAGACCCAGTACTTC,CASSFPTKHQETQYF